These 14 T cell receptor beta chains were all obtained from the same sample, sequenced in a study of OX40 agonist ivuxolimab in advanced cancers. The protocol was immunoSEQ multiplex PCR, while the TCRdb copy is restricted to in-frame clones and leaves out a portion. Of about 36,000 clones listed, roughly 81% are singletons. This sample comprised CD4+ or CD8+ T cells sorted from blood, obtained in a trial of the OX40 agonist ivuxolimab. These receptors all stem from an adult with an advanced solid tumor such as melanoma, head and neck, liver or kidney cancer.

The chain has TRBV18 and TRBJ2-1, with 9 bases fitting TRBD2. The junction had 5 bases not matched to a gene; V was cut back by 1 base and J by 7 bases. The germline gives CDR1 KGHSH, CDR2 LQKENI. The CDR3 length is 15 residues. The DNA for the CDR3 is TGTGCCAGCTCACCACGGGCGGGAGGGCGGAATGAGCAGTTCTTC. Translated, it gives CASSPRAGGRNEQFF.

V usage is TRBV6-5 and J usage is TRBJ1-1, with no clear D. Germline CDR1 MNHEY, CDR2 SVGAGI. This CDR3 has 15 amino acids. V gave up 7 bases and J gave up 1 base, with 16 bases separating them. Here the CDR3 DNA reads TGTGCCAGCAAGGGAGCCTATATTGGGAACACTGAAGCTTTCTTT. Residues: CASKGAYIGNTEAFF.

The CDR3 loop reads CASAEQTYNEQFF. The CDR3 bases are TGTGCCAGTGCAGAACAAACCTACAATGAGCAGTTCTTC. This chain links TRBV19 with TRBJ2-1; no clear D. V gave up 8 bases and J gave up 2 bases, with 10 bases separating them. Germline CDR1 reads LNHDA; CDR2 reads SQIVND (reference sequence). This CDR3 comprises 13 residues.

The genes are TRBV4-1 and TRBJ1-4; TRBD1 might be the D (5 bases). CDR3 length: 15 residues. Germline V CDR1 and CDR2: MGHRA, YSYEKL. V lost 1 base, J lost 3 bases, and 9 bases lay in between. CDR3 nucleotides: TGCGCCAGCAGCCAAGCCGGGGCAGCTAATGAAAAACTGTTTTTT. Translating gives CASSQAGAANEKLFF.

This rearrangement joins TRBV28 to TRBJ2-5, with TRBD2 as a possible D gene (5 bases). The CDR3 sequence is 14 residues long. Germline V lookup: CDR1 MDHEN, CDR2 SYDVKM. Between the trimmed V and J ends, which lost 3 bases and 5 bases, there was a span of 13 bases. CDR3 in DNA: TGTGCCAGCAGTTTGGGATGGTGGAGGGAGACCCAGTACTTC. It is translated as CASSLGWWRETQYF.

The chain recombines TRBV5-1 with TRBJ2-2; 11 bases are a match to TRBD2. Trimming took 8 bases from V and 6 from J; bases not matched to a gene: 12. The CDR3 runs to 16 residues. Germline CDR1 SGHRS, CDR2 YFSETQ. CDR3 sequence (DNA): TGCGCCAGTAAGCTAGCGGGAGGAATACGGTCCGGGGAGCTGTTTTTT. Its protein product is CASKLAGGIRSGELFF. Together with reference TRBV5-1 and TRBJ2-2, the CDR3 gives the full variable domain: KAGVTQTPRYLIKTRGQQVTLSCSPISGHRSVSWYQQTPGQGLQFLFEYFSETQRNKGNFPGRFSGRQFSNSRSEMNVSTLELGDSALYLCASKLAGGIRSGELFFGEGSRLTVL.

The chain joins TRBV29-1 to TRBJ1-2, with 11 bases aligning to TRBD1. The V and J ends lost 5 bases and 3 bases, in that order; junction bases with no gene match: 8. The CDR3 consists of 15 residues. Germline V lookup: CDR1 SQVTM, CDR2 ANQGSEA. This CDR3 reads CSVPTAGQGDYGYTF. As DNA, the CDR3 is TGCAGCGTTCCCACGGCGGGACAGGGGGACTATGGCTACACCTTC.

V usage is TRBV28 and J usage is TRBJ2-3; 7 nucleotides agree with TRBD2. This CDR3 has 14 residues. The V gene's germline CDR1 is MDHEN and CDR2 SYDVKM. Trimming at V came to 10 bases and at J to 2 bases, leaving 9 bases not matched to a gene. Here the CDR3 reads CATSRGVVTDTQYF. The CDR3 DNA is TGTGCCACCTCTCGGGGGGTAGTCACAGATACGCAGTATTTT.

This chain links TRBV5-1 with TRBJ2-7; the match to TRBD2 covers 10 bases. V lost 4 bases to trimming and J lost 5 bases; unmatched junction nucleotides: 6. This CDR3 comprises 14 residues. Germline assignment: CDR1 SGHRS and CDR2 YFSETQ. This CDR3 reads CASSRLAGDHEQYF. The CDR3 region has the DNA TGCGCCAGCAGCAGGCTAGCGGGAGACCACGAGCAGTACTTC. Complete variable domain (other parts from reference TRBV5-1 and TRBJ2-7): KAGVTQTPRYLIKTRGQQVTLSCSPISGHRSVSWYQQTPGQGLQFLFEYFSETQRNKGNFPGRFSGRQFSNSRSEMNVSTLELGDSALYLCASSRLAGDHEQYFGPGTRLTVT.

This chain uses TRBV10-1 with TRBJ2-5; D might be TRBD2 (6 bases). V shed 4 bases and J shed 5 bases, with 8 bases lying between them. Germline values: CDR1 WNHNN, CDR2 SYGVQD (reference sequence). CDR3 length: 12 amino acids. The CDR3 here is CASSAGRETQYF. The CDR3 DNA is TGCGCCAGCAGTGCGGGGAGGGAGACCCAGTACTTC.

The genes are TRBV30 and TRBJ1-5; TRBD1 might be the D (5 bases). Trimming removed 0 bases from V and 6 bases from J, with 12 bases in between. The CDR3 totals 14 residues. The germline V gene encodes CDR1 GTSNPN and CDR2 SVGIG (reference sequence). The DNA for the CDR3 is TGTGCCTGGAGTGTACAAGGAGGGGCTCAGCCCCAGCATTTT. Protein product: CAWSVQGGAQPQHF.

This clone was observed a few times. This chain joins TRBV6-5 and TRBJ1-3; the D is unclear. Germline V CDR1 and CDR2: MNHEY, SVGAGI. The CDR3 length is 16 residues. Deletions cut 2 bases from V and 0 bases from J, with 11 bases between. The CDR3 sequence: CASSYTATSSGNTIYF. DNA for the CDR3: TGTGCCAGCAGTTACACGGCAACCAGCTCTGGAAACACCATATATTTT.

The rearrangement links TRBV6-5 to TRBJ2-5; possibly TRBD2 for D (6 bases). This CDR3 has 15 residues. V was clipped by 1 base and J by 5 bases, with 14 bases between them. Germline CDR1 and CDR2: MNHEY and SVGAGI. The CDR3: CASSYLAAPRETQYF. CDR3 nucleotides: TGTGCCAGCAGTTACTTAGCGGCCCCCCGGGAGACCCAGTACTTC.

Concerning this clone itself: A far larger clone is one base from this, pointing to a likely read error. The genes are TRBV6-8 and TRBJ1-1, with TRBD1 identical over 7 bases. CDR3 length: 13 residues. V shed 6 bases and J 4 bases; nucleotides not matched to a gene: 5. Germline CDR1 and CDR2: MNHGY and SAAAGT. CDR3 bases: TGTGCCAGCAGCCGACAGGGTAGCACTGAAGCTTTCTTT. This gives the protein CASSRQGSTEAFF.